A selection of T cell receptor beta chains follows, all from one sample in a study of T-cell memory formation after mild COVID-19. TCRdb processed the 5' RACE reads anew with MiXCR; each CDR3 protein has one entry. The table records 350,000 or so distinct CDR3 sequences, roughly 20% of them present only once. The specimen sequenced was PBMCs or a T cell subset sorted from them (not recorded which). The source of these receptors is a man younger than 35 who had mild COVID-19 (a few samples of this study predate the infection). Cell type and time point are not known. The CDR3 runs from the conserved cysteine through the conserved F or W. The D gene is left open where the match is weak. Rows may omit the clone size; those that give it use once, few, many or a size class.

D: NA
size: few
J: TRBJ2-4
V: TRBV5-1
CDR3: CASSRHPLAKNIQYF
DNA: TGCGCCAGCAGCCGTCACCCCCTAGCCAAAAACATTCAGTACTTC

D: NA
size: NA
J: TRBJ2-2
V: TRBV5-5
CDR3: CASSFQISAGNTGELFF
DNA: TGTGCCAGCAGCTTTCAAATCTCGGCTGGGAACACCGGGGAGCTGTTTTTT

D: TRBD1
size: NA
J: TRBJ2-7
V: TRBV7-2
CDR3: CASSLVTGGSYEQYF
DNA: TGTGCCAGCAGCTTAGTCACAGGGGGCTCCTACGAGCAGTACTTC

D: TRBD2
size: NA
J: TRBJ2-3
V: TRBV10-3
CDR3: CAISESASGYTDTQYF
DNA: TGTGCCATCAGTGAGTCTGCTAGCGGCTACACAGATACGCAGTATTTT

D: NA
size: NA
J: TRBJ1-2
V: TRBV5-1
CDR3: CASSLVGSRGGGYTF
DNA: TGCGCCAGCAGCTTGGTCGGCTCCAGGGGAGGCGGCTACACCTTC

D: NA
size: NA
J: TRBJ1-2
V: TRBV10-3
CDR3: CAISENAGRGNGYTF
DNA: TGTGCCATCAGTGAGAATGCAGGCCGCGGGAATGGCTACACCTTC

D: TRBD2
size: NA
J: TRBJ2-1
V: TRBV7-8
CDR3: CASSFSAGGGNEQFF
DNA: TGTGCCAGCAGCTTCTCAGCGGGGGGCGGCAATGAGCAGTTCTTC

D: NA
size: many
J: TRBJ2-5
V: TRBV3-1
CDR3: CASSQEGRRETQYF
DNA: TGTGCCAGCAGCCAAGAGGGCAGGAGGGAGACCCAGTACTTC

D: NA
size: NA
J: TRBJ2-5
V: TRBV7-9
CDR3: CASSRAVRLSQETQYF
DNA: TGTGCCAGCAGCAGAGCGGTTCGACTGTCCCAAGAGACCCAGTACTTC

D: NA
size: NA
J: TRBJ1-2
V: TRBV18
CDR3: CASSPPTVNYGYTF
DNA: TGTGCCAGCTCACCCCCAACAGTTAACTATGGCTACACCTTC

D: NA
size: many
J: TRBJ2-5
V: TRBV20-1
CDR3: CSARGGGASSYVTQYF
DNA: TGCAGTGCTAGAGGAGGCGGTGCATCTAGCTATGTCACCCAGTACTTC

D: NA
size: NA
J: TRBJ2-2
V: TRBV3-1
CDR3: CASSPITGTGELFF
DNA: TGTGCCAGCAGTCCAATAACAGGGACCGGGGAGCTGTTTTTT

D: NA
size: NA
J: TRBJ2-3
V: TRBV20-1
CDR3: CSAERGRADTQYF
DNA: TGCAGTGCCGAGAGGGGGAGGGCAGATACGCAGTATTTT

D: TRBD1
size: NA
J: TRBJ1-2
V: TRBV11-2
CDR3: CASSRLTGINYGYTF
DNA: TGTGCCAGCAGCCGACTGACAGGGATTAACTATGGCTACACCTTC

D: NA
size: NA
J: TRBJ1-1
V: TRBV7-9
CDR3: CASSPYSSEAFF
DNA: TGTGCCAGCAGCCCATATTCTAGTGAAGCTTTCTTT

D: NA
size: many
J: TRBJ2-5
V: TRBV28
CDR3: CASSLRGETQYF
DNA: TGTGCCAGCAGCTTGCGTGGGGAGACCCAGTACTTC

D: NA
size: few
J: TRBJ1-1
V: TRBV29-1
CDR3: CSVAPMNTEAFF
DNA: TGCAGCGTTGCCCCCATGAACACTGAAGCTTTCTTT

D: NA
size: once
J: TRBJ1-4
V: TRBV7-2
CDR3: CASSSRGGRATNEKLFF
DNA: TGTGCCAGCAGCTCCCGGGGGGGCAGAGCAACTAATGAAAAACTGTTTTTT